This entry describes one T cell receptor (beta chain). Antigen specificity is unknown. This specimen comes from a study of T cells in Graves' hyperthyroidism and ophthalmopathy. If no ophthalmopathy progression occurred within 18 months, Graves' hyperthyroidism was stable. Hyperthyroidism patients were newly diagnosed, had disease duration under 2 months, and were aged 18 to 65 years. Researchers amplified the TCR beta CDR3 regions from RNA transcripts. RT-PCR in the first round (using the HTBI primer set) targeted the TCR CDR3. TCRdb re-analysed the multiplex PCR reads in MiXCR, keeping a single row per CDR3 protein. The sample comprises 530,000 or so distinct CDR3 sequences, 40% to 55% of which are singletons, and approximately 7.5% rests with the top ten. The V gene's germline CDR1 is MNHEY and CDR2 SMNVEV (reference sequence). V lost 4 bases and J lost 5, with 11 bases in between. This CDR3 comprises 13 residues.

Findings of the study overall: The majority of expanded thyroid clonotypes above 0.001 also appeared in blood. A median 6.5 months before onset, the model predicted ophthalmopathy.

This chain links TRBV27 with TRBJ2-5; D is undetermined. Sequenced input: peripheral blood or thyroid tissue (not recorded which). This TCR was recovered from a woman under 30 with Graves' hyperthyroidism. DNA of the CDR3: TGTGCCAGCAGTTACGAGTTCGGGGAGACCCAGTACTTC. As protein: CASSYEFGETQYF.